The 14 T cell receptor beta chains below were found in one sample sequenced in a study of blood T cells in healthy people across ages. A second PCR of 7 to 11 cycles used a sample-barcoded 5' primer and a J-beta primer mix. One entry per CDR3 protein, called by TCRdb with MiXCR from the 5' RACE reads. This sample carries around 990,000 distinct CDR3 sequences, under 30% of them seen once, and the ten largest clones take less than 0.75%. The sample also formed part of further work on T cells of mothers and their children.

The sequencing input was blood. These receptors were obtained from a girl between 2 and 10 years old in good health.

Here the CDR3 DNA reads TGTGCCAGCAGCTGGGGGCCATATGGCTACACCTTC. Translating gives CASSWGPYGYTF. The chain uses TRBV7-3 and TRBJ1-2, with D possibly matching TRBD1 (6 bases). The V gene's germline CDR1 is SGHTA and CDR2 FQGTGA. The CDR3 length is 12 residues. V gave up 4 bases and J gave up 5 bases, with 8 bases separating them.

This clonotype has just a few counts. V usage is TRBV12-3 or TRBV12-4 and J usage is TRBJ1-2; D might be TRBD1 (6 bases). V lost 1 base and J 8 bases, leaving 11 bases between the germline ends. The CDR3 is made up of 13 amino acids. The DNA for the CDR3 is TGTGCCAGCAGTTTAGGGAAGGGGGAGGGCTACACCTTC. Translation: CASSLGKGEGYTF.

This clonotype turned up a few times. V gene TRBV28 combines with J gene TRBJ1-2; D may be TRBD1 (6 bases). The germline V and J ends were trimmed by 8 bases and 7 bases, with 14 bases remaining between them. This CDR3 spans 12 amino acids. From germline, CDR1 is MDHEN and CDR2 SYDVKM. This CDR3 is CASSTGIFGYTF. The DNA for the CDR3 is TGTGCCAGCTCAACAGGGATTTTTGGCTACACCTTC.

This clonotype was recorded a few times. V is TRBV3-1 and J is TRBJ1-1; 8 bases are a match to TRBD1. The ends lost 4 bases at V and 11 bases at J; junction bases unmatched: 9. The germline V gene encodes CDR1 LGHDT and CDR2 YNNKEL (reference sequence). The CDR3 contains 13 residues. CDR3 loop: CASSPGQGLGAFF. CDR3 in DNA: TGTGCCAGCAGCCCCGGACAGGGTTTGGGGGCTTTCTTT.

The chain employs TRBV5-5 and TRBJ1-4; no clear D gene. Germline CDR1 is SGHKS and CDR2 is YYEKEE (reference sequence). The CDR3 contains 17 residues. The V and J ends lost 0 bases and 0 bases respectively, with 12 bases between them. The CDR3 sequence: CASSLGAFSTTNEKLFF. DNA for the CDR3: TGTGCCAGCAGCTTGGGAGCCTTCAGCACAACTAATGAAAAACTGTTTTTT.

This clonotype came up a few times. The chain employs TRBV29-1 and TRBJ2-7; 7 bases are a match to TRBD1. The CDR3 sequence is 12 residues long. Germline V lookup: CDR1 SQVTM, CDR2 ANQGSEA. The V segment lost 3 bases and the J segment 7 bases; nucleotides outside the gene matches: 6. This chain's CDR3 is CSVEETGTEQYF. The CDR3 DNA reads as TGCAGCGTTGAGGAGACAGGGACGGAGCAGTACTTC.

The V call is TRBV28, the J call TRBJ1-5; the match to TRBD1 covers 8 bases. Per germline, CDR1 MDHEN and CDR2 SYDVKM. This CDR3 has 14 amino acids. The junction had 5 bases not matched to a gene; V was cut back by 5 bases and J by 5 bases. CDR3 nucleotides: TGTGCCAGCAGTCCGGGACAGGTACATCAGCCCCAGCATTTT. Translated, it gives CASSPGQVHQPQHF.

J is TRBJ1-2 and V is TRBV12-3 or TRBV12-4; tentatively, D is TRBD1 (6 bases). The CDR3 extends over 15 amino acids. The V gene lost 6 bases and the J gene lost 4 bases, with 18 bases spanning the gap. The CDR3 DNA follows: TGTGCCAGCAGCCCCGGGGGGCAATCTTCCTATGGCTACACCTTC. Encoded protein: CASSPGGQSSYGYTF.

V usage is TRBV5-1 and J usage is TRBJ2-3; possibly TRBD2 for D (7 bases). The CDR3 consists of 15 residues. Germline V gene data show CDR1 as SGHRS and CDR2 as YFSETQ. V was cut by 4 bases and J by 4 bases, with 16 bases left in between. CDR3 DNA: TGCGCCAGCAGCCCCCGGGGGGCCGATCCAGATACGCAGTATTTT. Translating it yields CASSPRGADPDTQYF. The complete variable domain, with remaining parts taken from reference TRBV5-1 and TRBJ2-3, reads KAGVTQTPRYLIKTRGQQVTLSCSPISGHRSVSWYQQTPGQGLQFLFEYFSETQRNKGNFPGRFSGRQFSNSRSEMNVSTLELGDSALYLCASSPRGADPDTQYFGPGTRLTVL.

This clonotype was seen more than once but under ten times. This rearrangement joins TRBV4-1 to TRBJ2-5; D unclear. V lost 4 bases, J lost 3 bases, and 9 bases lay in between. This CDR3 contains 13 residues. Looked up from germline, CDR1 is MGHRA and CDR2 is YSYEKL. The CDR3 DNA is TGCGCCAGCAGCCGAGGCAACGAAGAGACCCAGTACTTC. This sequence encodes CASSRGNEETQYF.

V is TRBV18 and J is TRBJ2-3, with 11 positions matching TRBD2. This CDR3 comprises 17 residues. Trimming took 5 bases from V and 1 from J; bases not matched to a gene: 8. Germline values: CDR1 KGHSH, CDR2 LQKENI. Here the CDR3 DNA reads TGTGCCAGCTCAACAGGGACTAGCGGCCTTGGCACAGATACGCAGTATTTT. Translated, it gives CASSTGTSGLGTDTQYF. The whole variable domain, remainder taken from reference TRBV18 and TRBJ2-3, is NAGVMQNPRHLVRRRGQEARLRCSPMKGHSHVYWYRQLPEEGLKFMVYLQKENIIDESGMPKERFSAEFPKEGPSILRIQQVVRGDSAAYFCASSTGTSGLGTDTQYFGPGTRLTVL.

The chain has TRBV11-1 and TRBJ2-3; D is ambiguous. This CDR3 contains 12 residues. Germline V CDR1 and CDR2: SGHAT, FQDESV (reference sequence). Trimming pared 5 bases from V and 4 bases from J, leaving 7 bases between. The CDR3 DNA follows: TGTGCCAGCAGCCCTCTCTCAGATACGCAGTATTTT. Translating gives CASSPLSDTQYF.

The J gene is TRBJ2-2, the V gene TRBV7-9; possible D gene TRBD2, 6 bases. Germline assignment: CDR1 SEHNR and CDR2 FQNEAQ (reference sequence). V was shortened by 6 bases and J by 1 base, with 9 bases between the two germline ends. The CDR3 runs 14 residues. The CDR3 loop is CASSGRMNTGELFF. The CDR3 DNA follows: TGTGCCAGCAGTGGGAGGATGAACACCGGGGAGCTGTTTTTT.

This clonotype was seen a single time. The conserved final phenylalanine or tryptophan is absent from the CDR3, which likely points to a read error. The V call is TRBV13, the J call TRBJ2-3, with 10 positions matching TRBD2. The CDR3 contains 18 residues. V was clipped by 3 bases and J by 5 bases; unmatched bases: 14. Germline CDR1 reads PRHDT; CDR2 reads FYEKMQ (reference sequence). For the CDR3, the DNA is TGTGCCAGCAGCTTCGAAGCGGGGGGGCCAAACTTGATAGATACGCAGTATTAT. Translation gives CASSFEAGGPNLIDTQYY.